Listed here are 20 T cell receptor beta chains from one sample, sequenced in a study of T-cell reconstitution after alpha-beta-depleted transplantation in children. Preparation of the TCRbeta library used unique molecular identifiers. MiXCR was run by TCRdb on the PCR reads, yielding one entry per CDR3 protein. The sample holds approximately 250,000 distinct CDR3 sequences, 9.7% seen once. This specimen consisted of PBMCs from the stem cell graft donor, obtained from the stem cell graft. The origin of the receptors is a human donor who donated a stem cell graft to a child with SCID.

This clonotype was counted many times. The chain uses TRBV5-1 and TRBJ2-7; D uncertain. In germline, CDR1 is SGHRS, CDR2 YFSETQ. This CDR3 comprises 14 residues. V was shortened by 0 bases and J by 4 bases, with 11 bases between the two germline ends. CDR3: CASSLAGKGYEQYF. Written as DNA, the CDR3 is TGCGCCAGCAGCTTGGCAGGAAAAGGTTACGAGCAGTACTTC.

Only a few counts were recorded for this clonotype. J is TRBJ2-6 and V is TRBV18; D is ambiguous. The CDR3 extends over 17 amino acids. The germline gives CDR1 KGHSH, CDR2 LQKENI. Trimming took off 5 bases at V and 0 bases at J, with 14 bases between the two ends. The CDR3 DNA sequence: TGTGCCAGCTCATTATCCCTCCCACGCTCTGGGGCCAACGTCCTGACTTTC. Protein product: CASSLSLPRSGANVLTF.

This clonotype was detected many times. V usage is TRBV20-1 and J usage is TRBJ2-5, with a tentative D call TRBD2 (7 bases). The V end lost 1 base, the J end lost 5 bases, and 17 bases lay between the germline ends. CDR1 and CDR2 from the germline V gene are DFQATT and SNEGSKA (reference sequence). The CDR3 loop spans 15 amino acids. The CDR3 DNA is TGCAGTGCTAGAGTGGGCGGGGGCGTCACGGAGACCCAGTACTTC. Encoded protein: CSARVGGGVTETQYF.

This clonotype has ten or more counts. The chain joins TRBV19 to TRBJ2-7, with D unresolved. Trimming took off 5 bases at V and 0 bases at J, with 11 bases between the two ends. The CDR3 extends over 14 amino acids. Germline V lookup: CDR1 LNHDA, CDR2 SQIVND (reference sequence). The CDR3 region is CASSRIMSSYEQYF. The CDR3 region has the DNA TGTGCCAGTAGTCGCATCATGAGCTCCTACGAGCAGTACTTC.

In its sample, this clonotype was seen many times. The CDR3 region is CASSPDREATQYF. CDR3 DNA: TGTGCCAGCTCACCGGACAGGGAAGCAACGCAGTACTTC. The chain carries TRBV18 and TRBJ2-7; the match to TRBD1 covers 8 bases. With 3 bases clipped from V and 9 bases from J, the junction kept 7 bases outside the gene matches. CDR1 is KGHSH and CDR2 is LQKENI in the germline V gene. This CDR3 comprises 13 residues.

This clonotype was observed at least ten times. This sequence joins TRBV7-8 and TRBJ2-5; D call uncertain. CDR3 length: 13 residues. Trimming removed 1 base from V and 3 bases from J, with 6 bases in between. The germline V gene encodes CDR1 SGHVS and CDR2 FQNEAQ. The chain's CDR3 is CASSLDREETQYF. The CDR3 DNA follows: TGTGCCAGCAGCTTAGATAGGGAAGAGACCCAGTACTTC.

This clonotype was counted many times. The chain links TRBV6-1 to TRBJ1-3; 8 bases agree with TRBD1. CDR1 is MNHNS, CDR2 SASEGT, per germline. There are 16 residues in the CDR3. With 4 bases clipped from V and 3 bases from J, the junction kept 8 bases outside the gene matches. The CDR3 bases are TGTGCCAGCAGTGCCGGGACAGGCCGCCTTGGAAACACCATATATTTT. Amino acids: CASSAGTGRLGNTIYF.

This clonotype was recorded many times. V gene TRBV20-1 combines with J gene TRBJ2-7; D is possibly TRBD1 or TRBD2 (5 bases each). From germline, CDR1 is DFQATT and CDR2 SNEGSKA (reference sequence). Trimming removed 3 bases at V and 0 bases at J, with 15 bases between. The CDR3 length is 15 residues. DNA for the CDR3: TGCAGTGCTAGGGGTGGGACCTTTAGCTCCTACGAGCAGTACTTC. This codes for CSARGGTFSSYEQYF.

Ten or more counts support this clonotype. V usage is TRBV5-5 and J usage is TRBJ1-5; D is perhaps TRBD1 (5 bases). The germline V gene has CDR1 SGHKS and CDR2 YYEKEE (reference sequence). Trimming removed 0 bases at V and 0 bases at J, with 16 bases between. CDR3 length equals 18 residues. CDR3 amino acids: CASSLGSRAGYSNQPQHF. The CDR3 region has the DNA TGTGCCAGCAGCTTGGGGAGCAGGGCTGGATATAGCAATCAGCCCCAGCATTTT.

Ten or more counts support this clonotype. The chain links TRBV7-9 to TRBJ1-2; 8 bases align to TRBD1. CDR1 SEHNR and CDR2 FQNEAQ come from the germline V gene (reference sequence). This CDR3 has 15 residues. CDR3 bases: TGTGCTACTAGGGCAGGGGGCGCGGGAGTCTATGGCTACACCTTC. It translates to CATRAGGAGVYGYTF.

In its sample, this clonotype was seen many times. The rearrangement joins TRBV12-3 or TRBV12-4 to TRBJ2-3; 10 bases align to TRBD2. The length of the CDR3 is 17 residues. The ends lost 4 bases at V and 2 bases at J; junction bases unmatched: 9. CDR3 bases: TGTGCCAGCAGTTCCCGGGGTAGCGGGGGGTACACAGATACGCAGTATTTT. Translation: CASSSRGSGGYTDTQYF.

Details on this clonotype: At one of its ends the junction is not consistent with the germline gene, which may arise from a read error. V is TRBV20-1 and J is TRBJ2-3; D uncertain. The germline gives CDR1 DFQATT, CDR2 SNEGSKA (reference sequence). This CDR3 has 17 amino acids. Here the CDR3 DNA reads TGCTGTGCTAGAGATTTTTTCGGTACCCACGGCGCAGATACGCAGTATTTT. Translated: CCARDFFGTHGADTQYF.

This clonotype was picked up many times. The chain joins TRBV19 to TRBJ1-1; D gene uncertain. This CDR3 has 15 amino acids. The V gene lost 5 bases and the J gene lost 1 base, with 14 bases spanning the gap. CDR1 and CDR2 from the germline V gene are LNHDA and SQIVND (reference sequence). The DNA of the CDR3 is TGTGCCAGTAGTCTTGCGAGTAACAGGAACACTGAAGCTTTCTTT. Translated, it gives CASSLASNRNTEAFF.

This clonotype has a count of ten or more. The chain has TRBV2 and TRBJ1-5; TRBD1 might be the D (6 bases). CDR3 length equals 15 residues. Germline CDR1 reads SNHLY; CDR2 reads FYNNEI. Deletions cut 7 bases from V and 3 bases from J, with 16 bases between. The CDR3 nucleotides are TGTGCCAGCAACCTGCAGGGGAGGGACAATCAGCCCCAGCATTTT. It codes for CASNLQGRDNQPQHF.

At least ten counts were recorded for this clonotype. The rearrangement links TRBV20-1 to TRBJ2-3; D not resolved. CDR1 DFQATT and CDR2 SNEGSKA come from the germline V gene (reference sequence). The V end was cut by 2 bases, the J end by 3 bases, with 3 bases between. The CDR3 has 11 residues. The CDR3 sequence is CSARWTDTQYF. In nucleotides, the CDR3 is TGCAGTGCTAGATGGACAGATACGCAGTATTTT.

This clonotype was seen only a few times. This chain connects TRBV6-2 or TRBV6-3 to TRBJ2-3; 8 bases are shared with TRBD2. J was trimmed by 3 bases and V by 0 bases; bases with no gene match: 5. CDR3 length: 16 amino acids. Germline loops: CDR1 MNHEY, CDR2 SVGEGT. The CDR3 loop is CASSYSLAGGTDTQYF. The CDR3 DNA is TGTGCCAGCAGTTACTCTCTGGCGGGGGGTACAGATACGCAGTATTTT.

This clonotype showed up many times. The chain has TRBV20-1 and TRBJ2-7; no firm D call. V shed 5 bases and J shed 0 bases, with 11 bases lying between them. The CDR3 is 13 amino acids. Germline V gene data show CDR1 as DFQATT and CDR2 as SNEGSKA (reference sequence). CDR3 amino acids: CSAEPWSSYEQYF. CDR3 nucleotide sequence: TGCAGTGCTGAACCCTGGAGCTCCTACGAGCAGTACTTC.

This clonotype was seen ten or more times. CDR3 sequence reads: CASSLPEGPRHGYTF. Written as DNA, the CDR3 is TGCGCCAGCAGCTTACCGGAGGGCCCGAGACATGGCTACACCTTC. The rearrangement links TRBV5-1 to TRBJ1-2; no definite D call. CDR1 and CDR2 (germline): SGHRS, YFSETQ. Deletions cut 2 bases from V and 6 bases from J, with 17 bases between. This CDR3 has 15 residues.

This clonotype was recorded many times. The J gene is TRBJ1-1, the V gene TRBV25-1; 8 bases match TRBD1. The CDR3 is 13 residues long. CDR1 and CDR2 (germline): MGHDK, SYGVNS. The J segment lost 3 bases and the V segment lost 6 bases, leaving 3 bases of the junction unmatched. CDR3 region: CASRTGDYTEAFF. The CDR3 coding sequence is TGTGCCAGCAGGACAGGGGATTACACTGAAGCTTTCTTT.

This clonotype was recorded many times. The V and J genes are TRBV27 and TRBJ1-2; D is uncertain. This CDR3 has 12 amino acids. Germline V gene sequence: CDR1 MNHEY, CDR2 SMNVEV (reference sequence). Trimming shortened V by 6 bases and J by 8 bases, and 13 bases separated the two germline ends. The CDR3 protein is CASSSRGRGYTF. Written as DNA, the CDR3 is TGTGCCAGCAGCTCCCGGGGTCGCGGCTACACCTTC.